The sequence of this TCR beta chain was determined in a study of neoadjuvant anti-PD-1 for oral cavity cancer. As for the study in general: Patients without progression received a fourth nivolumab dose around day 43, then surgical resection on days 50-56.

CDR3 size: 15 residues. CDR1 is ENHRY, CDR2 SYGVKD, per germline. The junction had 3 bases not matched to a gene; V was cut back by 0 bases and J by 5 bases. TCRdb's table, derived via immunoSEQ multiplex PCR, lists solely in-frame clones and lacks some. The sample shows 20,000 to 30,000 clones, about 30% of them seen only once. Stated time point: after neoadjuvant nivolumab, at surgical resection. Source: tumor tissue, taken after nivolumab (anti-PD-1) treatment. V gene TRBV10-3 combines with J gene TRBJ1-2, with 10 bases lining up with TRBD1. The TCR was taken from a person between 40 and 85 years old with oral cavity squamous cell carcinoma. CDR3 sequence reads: CAISESTGGVYGYTF. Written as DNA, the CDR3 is TGTGCCATCAGTGAGTCGACAGGGGGCGTTTATGGCTACACCTTC.